A selection of T cell receptor beta chains follows, all from one sample in a study of cytomegalovirus exposure and HLA in healthy donors. TCRdb's copy holds only in-frame clones and misses some; the assay was immunoSEQ multiplex PCR. This table has over 110,000 clones, about three quarters appearing once. The specimen was PBMCs. The source is a male donor in good health and CMV-seropositive. The CDR3 runs from the conserved cysteine through the conserved F or W. Each record gives: D gene, V gene, J gene, CDR3 protein. The D gene is left open where the match is weak.

d_call: TRBD2
v_call: TRBV28
j_call: TRBJ2-4
cdr3_aa: CASSSGLAGAQYF

d_call: TRBD2
v_call: TRBV18
j_call: TRBJ2-3
cdr3_aa: CASSPPGLAGVIDTQYF

d_call: TRBD1
v_call: TRBV10-3
j_call: TRBJ2-5
cdr3_aa: CAVKGTGQETQYF

d_call: TRBD2
v_call: TRBV13
j_call: TRBJ2-5
cdr3_aa: CASSQGLAGETQYF

d_call: TRBD2
v_call: TRBV4-1
j_call: TRBJ2-1
cdr3_aa: CASSQEWDSGGAYNEQFF

d_call: .
v_call: TRBV7-9
j_call: TRBJ1-2
cdr3_aa: CSSSLAEELRYGYTF

d_call: .
v_call: TRBV27
j_call: TRBJ2-3
cdr3_aa: CASSFRGADTQYF

d_call: .
v_call: TRBV9
j_call: TRBJ1-5
cdr3_aa: CASSVDQAQPQHF

d_call: .
v_call: TRBV2
j_call: TRBJ1-5
cdr3_aa: CASSVIDSNQPQHF

d_call: TRBD1
v_call: TRBV11-2
j_call: TRBJ2-7
cdr3_aa: CASSLRGLSYEQYF

d_call: TRBD2
v_call: TRBV6-4
j_call: TRBJ2-3
cdr3_aa: CASSRTSGAADTQYF

d_call: TRBD2
v_call: TRBV7-9
j_call: TRBJ2-3
cdr3_aa: CASSSTWTSGASTDTQYF

d_call: .
v_call: TRBV10-3
j_call: TRBJ1-1
cdr3_aa: CAIRETEMNTEAFF

d_call: TRBD1
v_call: TRBV6-6
j_call: .
cdr3_aa: CASGYFRDRGYEQYF

d_call: TRBD2
v_call: TRBV29-1
j_call: TRBJ2-1
cdr3_aa: CSVVGLAGGSSYNEQFF

d_call: .
v_call: TRBV7-3
j_call: TRBJ2-6
cdr3_aa: CASSLTPAVSGANVLTF

d_call: TRBD2
v_call: TRBV4-2
j_call: TRBJ2-7
cdr3_aa: CASSQELAASYEQYF

d_call: .
v_call: TRBV6-6
j_call: TRBJ1-1
cdr3_aa: CASSVQRGYSAFF

d_call: .
v_call: TRBV6-5
j_call: TRBJ1-3
cdr3_aa: CASSYTEGHLGNTIYF

d_call: .
v_call: TRBV2
j_call: TRBJ2-1
cdr3_aa: CASTRLGVGYNEQFF

d_call: .
v_call: TRBV6-5
j_call: TRBJ1-5
cdr3_aa: CASSSLLDQPQHF

d_call: .
v_call: TRBV6-5
j_call: TRBJ1-5
cdr3_aa: CATVRTGGSQPQHF

d_call: TRBD2
v_call: TRBV5-1
j_call: TRBJ2-4
cdr3_aa: CASSPTSGGGNIQYF

d_call: TRBD1
v_call: TRBV9
j_call: TRBJ2-2
cdr3_aa: CASSPRGMGTGVPGELFF

d_call: .
v_call: TRBV5-1
j_call: TRBJ2-5
cdr3_aa: CASSLAGGNEETQYF

d_call: .
v_call: TRBV7-2
j_call: TRBJ1-3
cdr3_aa: CASSLSSSGNTIYF

d_call: TRBD2
v_call: TRBV28
j_call: TRBJ2-3
cdr3_aa: CASSLNIAGGSPTDTQYF

d_call: TRBD2
v_call: TRBV5-4
j_call: TRBJ2-1
cdr3_aa: CASSLGSGLAGGGQFF

d_call: .
v_call: TRBV28
j_call: TRBJ2-2
cdr3_aa: CASSPGLNTGELFF

d_call: TRBD2
v_call: TRBV9
j_call: TRBJ2-1
cdr3_aa: CASSVGTSGGLTYNEQFF

d_call: TRBD2
v_call: TRBV5-6
j_call: .
cdr3_aa: CASSVSSGRYEQYF

d_call: .
v_call: TRBV21-1
j_call: TRBJ2-2
cdr3_aa: CASSKGTSGGVGELFF

d_call: .
v_call: TRBV9
j_call: TRBJ1-2
cdr3_aa: CASSVDRGVSSDGYTF

d_call: TRBD1
v_call: TRBV7-8
j_call: TRBJ2-5
cdr3_aa: CASSQGTAPYQETQYF

d_call: .
v_call: TRBV6-6
j_call: TRBJ2-1
cdr3_aa: CASSYSGGPYNEQFF

d_call: TRBD1
v_call: TRBV5-1
j_call: TRBJ2-7
cdr3_aa: CASSLPGTGAWNYEQYF